This T cell receptor (beta chain) was observed in a study of T cell clonotyping in hematopoietic cell transplantation. The data were produced by immunoSEQ multiplex PCR, yet TCRdb's version contains in-frame clones alone and is incomplete. The repertoire has some 40,000 clones, about 95% of them found once; the top ten carry roughly 0.91%. Study-wide results and limits: Higher Inverse Simpson Index values in graft donor and pretransplant recipient predicted broader posttransplant TCR diversity. Few recipient clonotypes overlapped donors; over 95% were de novo at given depth.

The CDR3 loop spans 14 amino acids. CDR1 and CDR2 from the germline V gene are SQVTM and ANQGSEA. The V and J ends lost 6 bases and 4 bases respectively, with 15 bases between them. In regard to this clone: The antigen remains unidentified.

The sample consisted of peripheral blood mononuclear cells. This TCR came from a man aged 25 to 45 in good health. Some clones in this sample may be carry-over from other donors' samples. This chain connects TRBV29-1 to TRBJ2-2; possible D gene TRBD2, 6 bases. The CDR3 DNA is TGCAGCGTGCTCGGGGGATCAGGCACCGGGGAGCTGTTTTTT. This encodes CSVLGGSGTGELFF.